This is a list of T cell receptor beta chains from one sample in a study of CD8 T cells in Susac syndrome. TCRdb ran MiXCR on the immunoSEQ multiplex PCR reads and lists one entry per CDR3 protein. Here the sample spans some 170,000 distinct CDR3 sequences, around 94% being singletons. The source material was CD4+ T cells from PBMCs. Every receptor here comes from a human donor with Susac syndrome. The CDR3 runs from the conserved cysteine through the conserved F or W. Fields, in order: D gene, J gene, V gene, CDR3 protein. A D gene is named only where the DNA matches it firmly.

d_call: .
j_call: TRBJ2-7
v_call: TRBV2
cdr3_aa: CASSHRELESYEQYF

d_call: .
j_call: TRBJ2-1
v_call: TRBV10-3
cdr3_aa: CAISVRSDNNEQFF

d_call: TRBD2
j_call: TRBJ2-2
v_call: TRBV20-1
cdr3_aa: CSARDYPGGPPGELFF

d_call: .
j_call: TRBJ2-1
v_call: TRBV28
cdr3_aa: CASSTSGQGTYNEQFF

d_call: .
j_call: TRBJ1-2
v_call: TRBV20-1
cdr3_aa: CSARDSGAASEYGYTF

d_call: TRBD1
j_call: TRBJ1-5
v_call: TRBV20-1
cdr3_aa: CSARGAIDTGGTHSNQPQHF

d_call: .
j_call: TRBJ2-7
v_call: TRBV6-2/TRBV6-3
cdr3_aa: CASSSSPYEQYF

d_call: TRBD2
j_call: TRBJ2-4
v_call: TRBV7-2
cdr3_aa: CASSPGGSYKNIQYF

d_call: .
j_call: TRBJ1-1
v_call: TRBV5-1
cdr3_aa: CASSFGSGRDTEAFF

d_call: .
j_call: TRBJ1-1
v_call: TRBV10-3
cdr3_aa: CAIRDLDRNTEAFF

d_call: .
j_call: TRBJ2-7
v_call: TRBV30
cdr3_aa: CAWSPNYEQYF

d_call: TRBD1
j_call: TRBJ2-1
v_call: TRBV5-6
cdr3_aa: CASRQTGGDDEQFF

d_call: TRBD1
j_call: TRBJ2-1
v_call: TRBV11-2
cdr3_aa: CASSFGQGAVNEQFF

d_call: .
j_call: TRBJ1-5
v_call: TRBV4-2
cdr3_aa: CASSQVTQGGNQPQHF

d_call: .
j_call: TRBJ2-4
v_call: TRBV4-3
cdr3_aa: CASSQDVGLAKNIQYF

d_call: TRBD2
j_call: TRBJ2-3
v_call: TRBV15
cdr3_aa: CATSRRSGGSTDTQYF

d_call: .
j_call: TRBJ1-4
v_call: TRBV19
cdr3_aa: CASSIPRTDGRNEKLFF

d_call: TRBD1
j_call: TRBJ2-1
v_call: TRBV7-9
cdr3_aa: CASSPSGTGFAEQFF

d_call: .
j_call: TRBJ2-1
v_call: TRBV3-1
cdr3_aa: CASSQGASTNEQFF

d_call: TRBD1
j_call: TRBJ2-6
v_call: TRBV12-3/TRBV12-4
cdr3_aa: CASSLALGTGFTSGANVLTF

d_call: .
j_call: TRBJ2-7
v_call: TRBV6-5
cdr3_aa: CASRAQPGHPYEQYF

d_call: .
j_call: TRBJ2-5
v_call: TRBV12-3/TRBV12-4
cdr3_aa: CASKASLMYQETQYF

d_call: TRBD2
j_call: TRBJ2-3
v_call: TRBV28
cdr3_aa: CASSPPSGTTDTQYF

d_call: .
j_call: TRBJ1-5
v_call: TRBV20-1
cdr3_aa: CSAHRVGNQPQHF

d_call: .
j_call: TRBJ2-5
v_call: TRBV5-4
cdr3_aa: CASSLEIQQTQYF

d_call: TRBD2
j_call: TRBJ2-1
v_call: TRBV5-1
cdr3_aa: CASSLGLAGGNEQFF

d_call: .
j_call: TRBJ2-1
v_call: TRBV29-1
cdr3_aa: CSVETVSYNEQFF

d_call: .
j_call: TRBJ1-2
v_call: TRBV25-1
cdr3_aa: CASSEFGGYTF

d_call: TRBD1
j_call: TRBJ1-1
v_call: TRBV29-1
cdr3_aa: CSASWQGATEAFF

d_call: TRBD2
j_call: TRBJ2-3
v_call: TRBV29-1
cdr3_aa: CSVEGQRGADTQYF

d_call: .
j_call: TRBJ1-5
v_call: TRBV7-2
cdr3_aa: CASSLGGRNQPQHF

d_call: .
j_call: TRBJ1-2
v_call: TRBV20-1
cdr3_aa: CSAQIGTEIDGYTF

d_call: .
j_call: TRBJ1-1
v_call: TRBV7-9
cdr3_aa: CASSLARGITEAFF

d_call: TRBD1
j_call: TRBJ2-3
v_call: TRBV6-6
cdr3_aa: CASSIQDRGGDTQYF

d_call: .
j_call: TRBJ1-2
v_call: TRBV9
cdr3_aa: CASSGGWSQLVHGYTF

d_call: TRBD2
j_call: TRBJ2-4
v_call: TRBV7-2
cdr3_aa: CASSSGTNGNIQYF

d_call: .
j_call: TRBJ1-1
v_call: TRBV28
cdr3_aa: CASRLDPTHTEAFF

d_call: TRBD1
j_call: TRBJ1-2
v_call: TRBV7-2
cdr3_aa: CASRGEGGETGSYYGYTF

d_call: .
j_call: TRBJ1-3
v_call: TRBV28
cdr3_aa: CASSLRDIGNTIYF

d_call: .
j_call: TRBJ2-3
v_call: TRBV5-1
cdr3_aa: CASSLEGISTDTQYF

d_call: .
j_call: TRBJ1-1
v_call: TRBV5-1
cdr3_aa: CASQFQAEGSEAFF

d_call: .
j_call: TRBJ1-1
v_call: TRBV15
cdr3_aa: CATSRGTGIMNTEAFF

d_call: .
j_call: TRBJ2-7
v_call: TRBV9
cdr3_aa: CASSGDSEQYF

d_call: .
j_call: TRBJ1-2
v_call: TRBV29-1
cdr3_aa: CSVEALYGYTF

d_call: .
j_call: TRBJ1-2
v_call: TRBV4-3
cdr3_aa: CASSPTLGRVDYGYTF

d_call: TRBD2
j_call: TRBJ2-3
v_call: TRBV30
cdr3_aa: CAWTGTRHDTQYF

d_call: .
j_call: TRBJ2-5
v_call: TRBV20-1
cdr3_aa: CSARDLGLETQYF

d_call: .
j_call: TRBJ2-1
v_call: TRBV5-1
cdr3_aa: CASSLLAEYNEQFF

d_call: TRBD2
j_call: TRBJ2-5
v_call: TRBV7-2
cdr3_aa: CASSFSPTSHTQYF

d_call: TRBD1
j_call: TRBJ1-1
v_call: TRBV28
cdr3_aa: CASSRQGRATEAFF

d_call: .
j_call: TRBJ2-3
v_call: TRBV5-1
cdr3_aa: CASSGTAETDTQYF

d_call: .
j_call: TRBJ2-7
v_call: TRBV6-1
cdr3_aa: CATVLDYEQYF

d_call: .
j_call: TRBJ1-4
v_call: TRBV3-1
cdr3_aa: CASSQAREELFF

d_call: TRBD1
j_call: TRBJ1-2
v_call: TRBV7-2
cdr3_aa: CASSLGTGGHYGYTF

d_call: .
j_call: TRBJ1-1
v_call: TRBV13
cdr3_aa: CASKGRVGTEAFF